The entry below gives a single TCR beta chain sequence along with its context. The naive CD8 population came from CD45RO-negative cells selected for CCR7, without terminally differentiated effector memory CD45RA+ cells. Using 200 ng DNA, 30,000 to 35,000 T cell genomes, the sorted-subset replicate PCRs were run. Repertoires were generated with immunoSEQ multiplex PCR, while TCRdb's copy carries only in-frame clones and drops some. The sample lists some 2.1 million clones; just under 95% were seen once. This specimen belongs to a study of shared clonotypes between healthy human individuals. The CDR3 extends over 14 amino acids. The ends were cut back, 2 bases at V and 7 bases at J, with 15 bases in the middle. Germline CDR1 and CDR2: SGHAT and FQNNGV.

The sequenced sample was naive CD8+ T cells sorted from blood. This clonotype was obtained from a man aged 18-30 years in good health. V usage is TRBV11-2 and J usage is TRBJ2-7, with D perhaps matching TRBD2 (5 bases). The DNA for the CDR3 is TGTGCCAGCAGCTTAACTGGACTCCCGAATGAGCAGTACTTC. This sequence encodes CASSLTGLPNEQYF.